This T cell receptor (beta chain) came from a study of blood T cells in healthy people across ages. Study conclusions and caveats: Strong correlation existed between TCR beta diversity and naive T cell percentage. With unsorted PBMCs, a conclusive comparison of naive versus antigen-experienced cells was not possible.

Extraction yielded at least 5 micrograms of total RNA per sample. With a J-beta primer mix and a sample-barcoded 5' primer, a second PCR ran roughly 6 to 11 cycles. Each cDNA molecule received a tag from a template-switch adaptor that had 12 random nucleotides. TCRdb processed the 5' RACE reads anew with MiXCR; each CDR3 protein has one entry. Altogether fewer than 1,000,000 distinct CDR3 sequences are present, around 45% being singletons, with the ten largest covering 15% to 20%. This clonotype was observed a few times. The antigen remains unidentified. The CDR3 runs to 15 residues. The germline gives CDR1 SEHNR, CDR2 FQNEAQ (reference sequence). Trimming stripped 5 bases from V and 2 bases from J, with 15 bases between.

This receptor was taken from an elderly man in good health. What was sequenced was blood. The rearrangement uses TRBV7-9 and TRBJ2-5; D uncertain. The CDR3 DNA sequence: TGTGCCAGCAGCCCCTCTTTGGGTCTTCAAGAGACCCAGTACTTC. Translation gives CASSPSLGLQETQYF. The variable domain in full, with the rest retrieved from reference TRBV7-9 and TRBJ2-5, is DTGVSQNPRHKITKRGQNVTFRCDPISEHNRLYWYRQTLGQGPEFLTYFQNEAQLEKSRLLSDRFSAERPKGSFSTLEIQRTEQGDSAMYLCASSPSLGLQETQYFGPGTRLLVL.